The 18 T cell receptor beta chains below come from one sample, sequenced in a study of cytomegalovirus exposure and HLA in healthy donors. The PCR contained 60 Vbeta and 13 Jbeta primers. The protocol was immunoSEQ multiplex PCR, while the TCRdb copy is restricted to in-frame clones and leaves out a portion. Among tens of thousands of clones listed, more than 55% were seen once. Source material: PBMCs. These receptors all stem from a boy younger than 18 in good health and CMV-seropositive.

This clone was found a few times. V gene TRBV7-3 combines with J gene TRBJ1-1, with D maybe TRBD1 (5 bases). Trimming left V 2 bases short and J 2 bases short, with 12 bases between. Germline values: CDR1 SGHTA, CDR2 FQGTGA. This CDR3 spans 15 amino acids. DNA for the CDR3: TGTGCCAGCAGCTTACAGGGCGACCCCAACACTGAAGCTTTCTTT. This encodes CASSLQGDPNTEAFF.

The chain combines TRBV5-1 with TRBJ2-5; tentative D call: TRBD2 (5 bases). The V and J ends lost 4 bases and 4 bases respectively, with 26 bases between them. This CDR3 spans 18 amino acids. In germline, CDR1 is SGHRS, CDR2 YFSETQ. CDR3 bases: TGCGCCAGCAGCCCGAACCCGCCTGGGGTACGCGAGGGAGAGACCCAGTACTTC. Amino acids: CASSPNPPGVREGETQYF.

In its sample, this clone was seen a few times. The chain recombines TRBV19 with TRBJ1-1, with 7 nucleotides matching TRBD1. The J segment lost 9 bases and the V segment lost 5 bases, leaving 9 bases of the junction unmatched. Germline loops: CDR1 LNHDA, CDR2 SQIVND (reference sequence). There are 13 residues in the CDR3. The CDR3 coding sequence is TGTGCCAGTAGTTCCCGGACAGGAGAGAAAGCTTTCTTT. This encodes CASSSRTGEKAFF.

This chain uses TRBV5-1 with TRBJ2-7; D is unresolved. Germline V gene data show CDR1 as SGHRS and CDR2 as YFSETQ. Deletions cut 0 bases from V and 5 bases from J, with 15 bases between. This CDR3 has 15 amino acids. CDR3 loop: CASSLAGAAPNEQYF. The CDR3 DNA reads TGCGCCAGCAGCTTGGCCGGAGCAGCACCCAACGAGCAGTACTTC.

The V gene is TRBV5-1, the J gene TRBJ2-5; 7 bases map to TRBD1. Germline lookup yields CDR1 SGHRS and CDR2 YFSETQ. J gave up 0 bases and V 2 bases, and 7 bases lay outside the gene matches. The CDR3 has 16 amino acids. CDR3 residues: CASSLPGQLNQETQYF. For the CDR3, the DNA is TGCGCCAGCAGCTTACCGGGACAGTTAAACCAAGAGACCCAGTACTTC.

This clone was recorded a few times. The chain's CDR3 is CASSFGAGGNQPQHF. CDR3 nucleotide sequence: TGTGCCAGCAGTTTTGGGGCAGGGGGCAATCAGCCCCAGCATTTT. The genes are TRBV27 and TRBJ1-5; weak D call: TRBD1 (6 bases). V was shortened by 3 bases and J by 2 bases, with 11 bases between the two germline ends. CDR1 and CDR2 (germline): MNHEY, SMNVEV (reference sequence). The CDR3 length is 15 residues.

This rearrangement joins TRBV7-4 to TRBJ2-7; 7 bases line up with TRBD1. In germline, CDR1 is SGHVT, CDR2 SQSDAQ. The CDR3 covers 18 residues. The junction had 23 bases not matched to a gene; V was cut back by 5 bases and J by 7 bases. The CDR3 protein is CASSPKGQRSSGDYEQYF. CDR3 sequence (DNA): TGTGCCAGCAGCCCCAAGGGACAGCGGAGTTCCGGGGATTATGAGCAGTACTTC.

The chain recombines TRBV5-1 with TRBJ1-1; no clear D gene. With 4 bases removed from V and 3 bases from J, the gap between germline ends came to 10 bases. The CDR3 extends over 13 amino acids. Germline CDR1 reads SGHRS; CDR2 reads YFSETQ. The chain's CDR3 is CASSVKEDTEAFF. CDR3 DNA: TGCGCCAGCAGCGTGAAGGAGGACACTGAAGCTTTCTTT.

The chain has TRBV6-5 and TRBJ2-2; D is undetermined. V was trimmed by 6 bases and J by 5 bases, leaving 13 bases between them. CDR1 and CDR2 (germline): MNHEY, SVGAGI. CDR3 length equals 14 residues. Here the CDR3 DNA reads TGTGCCAGCAGACCCAATCAAGCAACCGGGGAGCTGTTTTTT. It is translated as CASRPNQATGELFF.

The table lists this clone with a few counts. J is TRBJ1-4 and V is TRBV29-1, with TRBD1 matching 10 bases. The V gene's germline CDR1 is SQVTM and CDR2 ANQGSEA. The V gene end was trimmed by 0 bases and the J gene end by 8 bases; junction bases not matched to a gene: 3. CDR3 length: 14 residues. In DNA form, the CDR3 reads TGCAGCGTTGAAGACGGGACAGGGGTCGAAAAACTGTTTTTT. It specifies CSVEDGTGVEKLFF.

V gene TRBV2 combines with J gene TRBJ2-2, with TRBD2 matching 9 bases. V gave up 4 bases and J gave up 12 bases; unmatched junction bases: 9. The germline CDR1 and CDR2 sequences are SNHLY and FYNNEI. The CDR3 totals 14 residues. The CDR3 DNA sequence: TGTGCCAGCAGTGTTCAGCGGGAGGTGCTTAAGCTGTTTTTT. Translating gives CASSVQREVLKLFF.

This rearrangement joins TRBV19 to TRBJ1-3, with 7 bases fitting TRBD1. J gave up 2 bases and V 6 bases, and 7 bases lay outside the gene matches. CDR3 length: 15 residues. In germline, CDR1 is LNHDA, CDR2 SQIVND (reference sequence). In nucleotides, the CDR3 is TGTGCCAGTAGCGAACTCGACAGGGCTGGAAACACCATATATTTT. This encodes CASSELDRAGNTIYF.

The chain has TRBV7-3 and TRBJ2-2; D possibly corresponds to TRBD1 (5 bases). Trimming pared 5 bases from V and 4 bases from J, leaving 20 bases between. CDR3 length: 17 amino acids. The germline CDR1 and CDR2 sequences are SGHTA and FQGTGA. CDR3: CASSATLTESLTGELFF. In nucleotides, the CDR3 is TGTGCCAGCAGCGCAACACTGACAGAATCCCTCACCGGGGAGCTGTTTTTT.

This clone was detected a few times. The rearrangement joins TRBV19 to TRBJ1-1; 7 positions match TRBD1. V lost 7 bases to trimming and J lost 0 bases; unmatched junction nucleotides: 8. This CDR3 is 15 amino acids long. Germline V lookup: CDR1 LNHDA, CDR2 SQIVND (reference sequence). The CDR3 sequence is CASTPRDRLNTEAFF. CDR3 DNA sequence: TGTGCCAGTACCCCGAGGGACAGACTGAACACTGAAGCTTTCTTT.

This chain connects TRBV27 to TRBJ1-5, with a tentative D call TRBD1 (6 bases). The ends were cut back, 5 bases at V and 3 bases at J, with 11 bases in the middle. Germline-derived CDR1 and CDR2 are MNHEY and SMNVEV (reference sequence). The CDR3 has 14 residues. CDR3 residues: CASSLQGDNQPQHF. The CDR3 nucleotides read TGTGCCAGCAGTCTACAGGGAGACAATCAGCCCCAGCATTTT.

This clone occurred a few times. The J gene is TRBJ1-4, the V gene TRBV5-8; 8 nucleotides align to TRBD1. The CDR3 covers 15 residues. Looked up from germline, CDR1 is SGHTS and CDR2 is YDEGEE. V lost 4 bases, J lost 8 bases, and 10 bases stayed unmatched. CDR3 DNA: TGTGCCAGCAGCACCGGCAGGGGGCTTCAAGAAAAACTGTTTTTT. Protein sequence: CASSTGRGLQEKLFF. Full variable domain (missing parts from reference TRBV5-8 and TRBJ1-4): EAGVTQSPTHLIKTRGQQATLRCSPISGHTSVYWYQQALGLGLQFLLWYDEGEERNRGNFPPRFSGRQFPNYSSELNVNALELEDSALYLCASSTGRGLQEKLFFGSGTQLSVL.

This chain connects TRBV29-1 to TRBJ1-2; D not resolved. CDR1 and CDR2 from the germline V gene are SQVTM and ANQGSEA. Trimming left V 4 bases short and J 3 bases short, with 6 bases between. This CDR3 has 11 amino acids. As DNA, the CDR3 is TGCAGCGTTGGAGTGGACTATGGCTACACCTTC. Translation gives CSVGVDYGYTF.

A single count supports this clone. The chain couples TRBV5-8 to TRBJ1-1, with 7 bases identical to TRBD1. The J segment lost 0 bases and the V segment lost 3 bases, leaving 11 bases of the junction unmatched. Germline CDR1 SGHTS, CDR2 YDEGEE. The CDR3 is 17 residues long. This CDR3 is CASSYGQDIILNTEAFF. CDR3 nucleotide sequence: TGTGCCAGCAGCTATGGACAGGACATTATTCTGAACACTGAAGCTTTCTTT.